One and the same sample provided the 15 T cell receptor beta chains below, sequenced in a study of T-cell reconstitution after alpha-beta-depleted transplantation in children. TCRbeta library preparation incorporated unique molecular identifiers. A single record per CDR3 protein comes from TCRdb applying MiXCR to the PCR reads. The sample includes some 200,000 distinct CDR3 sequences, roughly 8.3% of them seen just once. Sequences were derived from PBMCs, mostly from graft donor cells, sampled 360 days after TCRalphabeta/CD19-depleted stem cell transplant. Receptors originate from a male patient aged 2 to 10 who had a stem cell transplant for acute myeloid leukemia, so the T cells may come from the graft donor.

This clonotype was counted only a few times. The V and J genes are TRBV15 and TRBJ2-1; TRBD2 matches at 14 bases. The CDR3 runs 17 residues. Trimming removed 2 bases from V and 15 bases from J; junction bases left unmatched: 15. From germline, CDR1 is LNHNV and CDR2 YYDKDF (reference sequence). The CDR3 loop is CATSRTLPGLAGDWPFF. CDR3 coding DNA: TGTGCCACCAGCAGAACTCTGCCGGGACTAGCGGGAGATTGGCCGTTCTTC.

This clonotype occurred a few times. CDR3 coding DNA: TGCAGTGCTAGCGCGGGGGGGGGTGTAGAGACCCAGTACTTC. It is translated as CSASAGGGVETQYF. The gene calls are TRBV20-1 and TRBJ2-5; 9 nucleotides agree with TRBD2. Per germline, CDR1 DFQATT and CDR2 SNEGSKA (reference sequence). This CDR3 comprises 14 residues. With V trimmed by 3 bases and J by 4 bases, 6 bases remained unmatched.

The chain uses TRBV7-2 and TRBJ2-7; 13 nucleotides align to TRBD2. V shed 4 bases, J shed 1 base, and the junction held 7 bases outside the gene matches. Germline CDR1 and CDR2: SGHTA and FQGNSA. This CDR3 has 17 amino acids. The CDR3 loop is CASSWARTSGSSYEQYF. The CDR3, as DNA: TGTGCCAGCAGCTGGGCCAGGACTAGCGGGAGTTCCTACGAGCAGTACTTC.

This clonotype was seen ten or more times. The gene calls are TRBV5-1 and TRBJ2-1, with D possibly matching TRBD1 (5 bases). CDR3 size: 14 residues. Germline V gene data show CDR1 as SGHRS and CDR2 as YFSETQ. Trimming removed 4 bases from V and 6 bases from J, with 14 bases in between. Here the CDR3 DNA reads TGCGCCAGCAGCGGGGCTCCCCCGGCCAATGAGCAGTTCTTC. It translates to CASSGAPPANEQFF.

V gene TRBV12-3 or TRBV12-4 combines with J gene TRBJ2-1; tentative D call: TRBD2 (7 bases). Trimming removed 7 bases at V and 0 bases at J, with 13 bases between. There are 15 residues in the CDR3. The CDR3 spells CASTLGGPSYNEQFF. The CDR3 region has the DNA TGTGCCAGCACTCTGGGGGGGCCCTCCTACAATGAGCAGTTCTTC.

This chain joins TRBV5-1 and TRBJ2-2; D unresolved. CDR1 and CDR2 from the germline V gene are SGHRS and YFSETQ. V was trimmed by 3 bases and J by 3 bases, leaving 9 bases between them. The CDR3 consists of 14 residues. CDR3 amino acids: CASSWSGDTGELFF. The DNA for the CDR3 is TGCGCCAGCAGCTGGTCAGGCGACACCGGGGAGCTGTTTTTT.

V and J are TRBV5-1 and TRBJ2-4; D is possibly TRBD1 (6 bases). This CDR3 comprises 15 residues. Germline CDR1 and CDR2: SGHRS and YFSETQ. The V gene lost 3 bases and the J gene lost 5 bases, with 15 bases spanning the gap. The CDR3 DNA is TGCGCCAGCAGCTATGTTGGGGGCAGGGAAAACATTCAGTACTTC. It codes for CASSYVGGRENIQYF.

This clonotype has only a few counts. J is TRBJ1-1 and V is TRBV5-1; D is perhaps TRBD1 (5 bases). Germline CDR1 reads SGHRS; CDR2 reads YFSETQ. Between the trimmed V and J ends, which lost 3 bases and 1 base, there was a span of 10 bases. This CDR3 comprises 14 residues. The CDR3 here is CASSWGSQNTEAFF. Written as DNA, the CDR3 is TGCGCCAGCAGCTGGGGCAGCCAGAACACTGAAGCTTTCTTT.

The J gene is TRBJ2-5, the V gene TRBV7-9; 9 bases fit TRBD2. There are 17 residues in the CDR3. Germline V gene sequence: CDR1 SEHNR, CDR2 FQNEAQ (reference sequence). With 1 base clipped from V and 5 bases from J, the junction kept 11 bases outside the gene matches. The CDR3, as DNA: TGTGCCAGCAGCTTAGACCACCCGGGACTAGCTCTGGAGACCCAGTACTTC. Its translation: CASSLDHPGLALETQYF.

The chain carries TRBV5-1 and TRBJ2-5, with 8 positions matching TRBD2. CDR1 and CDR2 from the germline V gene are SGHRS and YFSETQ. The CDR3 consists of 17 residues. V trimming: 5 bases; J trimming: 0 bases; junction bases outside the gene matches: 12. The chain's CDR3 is CASSLGSGGFNQETQYF. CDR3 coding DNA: TGCGCCAGCAGTCTTGGAAGCGGGGGCTTTAACCAAGAGACCCAGTACTTC.

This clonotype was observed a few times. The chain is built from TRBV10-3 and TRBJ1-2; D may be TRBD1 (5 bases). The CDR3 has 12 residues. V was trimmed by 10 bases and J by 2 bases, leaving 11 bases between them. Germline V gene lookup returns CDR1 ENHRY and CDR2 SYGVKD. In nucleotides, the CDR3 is TGTGCCACAAGAGGGGAAAACTATGGCTACACCTTC. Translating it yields CATRGENYGYTF.

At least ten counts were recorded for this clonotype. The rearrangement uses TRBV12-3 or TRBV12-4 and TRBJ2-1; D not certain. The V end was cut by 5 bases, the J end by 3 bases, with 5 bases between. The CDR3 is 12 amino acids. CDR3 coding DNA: TGTGCCAGCAGTCCCATCTACAATGAGCAGTTCTTC. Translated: CASSPIYNEQFF.

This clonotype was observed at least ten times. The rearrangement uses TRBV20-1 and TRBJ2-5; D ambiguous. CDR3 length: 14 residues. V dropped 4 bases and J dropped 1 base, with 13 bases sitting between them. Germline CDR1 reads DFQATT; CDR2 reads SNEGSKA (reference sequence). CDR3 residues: CSATPTDLQETQYF. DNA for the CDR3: TGCAGTGCTACACCAACGGACCTCCAAGAGACCCAGTACTTC.

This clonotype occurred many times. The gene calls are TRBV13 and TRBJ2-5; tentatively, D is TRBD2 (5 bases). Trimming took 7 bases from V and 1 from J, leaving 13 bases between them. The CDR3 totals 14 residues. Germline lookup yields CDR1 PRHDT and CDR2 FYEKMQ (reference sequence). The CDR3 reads CASTWRRSQETQYF. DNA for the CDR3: TGTGCCAGCACCTGGAGGAGGTCCCAAGAGACCCAGTACTTC.

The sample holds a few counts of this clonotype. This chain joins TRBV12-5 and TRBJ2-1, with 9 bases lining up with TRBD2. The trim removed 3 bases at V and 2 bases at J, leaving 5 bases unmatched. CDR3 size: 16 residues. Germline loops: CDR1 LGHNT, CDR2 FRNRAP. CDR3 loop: CASGFARGGAYNEQFF. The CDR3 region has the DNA TGTGCTAGTGGTTTCGCCCGCGGGGGGGCCTACAATGAGCAGTTCTTC.